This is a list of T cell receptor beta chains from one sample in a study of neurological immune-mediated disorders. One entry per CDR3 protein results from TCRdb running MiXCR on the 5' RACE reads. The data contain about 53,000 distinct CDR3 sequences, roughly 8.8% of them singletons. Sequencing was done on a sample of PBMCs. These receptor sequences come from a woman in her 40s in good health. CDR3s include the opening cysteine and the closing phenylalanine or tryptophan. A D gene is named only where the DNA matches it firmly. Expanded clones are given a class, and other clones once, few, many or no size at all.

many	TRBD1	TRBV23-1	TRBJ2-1	CASTTSGQGRYNEQFF	TGCGCCAGCACTACGTCGGGACAGGGGCGCTACAATGAGCAGTTCTTC
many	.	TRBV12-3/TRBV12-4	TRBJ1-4	CASSFINEKLFF	TGTGCCAGCAGTTTTATTAATGAAAAACTGTTTTTT
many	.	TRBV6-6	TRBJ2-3	CASSYFTPGQTQMNTDTQYF	TGTGCCAGCAGTTACTTTACCCCAGGACAAACACAGATGAACACAGATACGCAGTATTTT
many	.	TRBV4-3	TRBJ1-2	CASSQQNYGYTF	TGCGCCAGCAGCCAGCAGAACTATGGCTACACCTTC
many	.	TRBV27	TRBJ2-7	CASSSSQGLTYEQYF	TGTGCCAGCTCTAGCTCGCAGGGGCTGACCTACGAGCAGTACTTC
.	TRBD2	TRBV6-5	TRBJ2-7	CASRRSSGRAYEQYF	TGTGCCAGCAGGCGCTCCAGCGGGAGGGCCTACGAGCAGTACTTC
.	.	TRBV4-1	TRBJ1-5	CASSQEELNQPQHF	TGCGCCAGCAGCCAAGAGGAACTCAATCAGCCCCAGCATTTT
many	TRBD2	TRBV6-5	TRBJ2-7	CASSGGTSGRIRFREQYF	TGTGCCAGCAGCGGAGGGACTAGCGGGAGGATAAGGTTCCGCGAGCAGTACTTC
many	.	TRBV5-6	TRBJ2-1	CASSLERFGNEQFF	TGTGCCAGCAGCTTGGAGCGGTTTGGGAATGAGCAGTTCTTC
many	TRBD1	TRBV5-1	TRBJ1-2	CASSMDRLFYGYTF	TGCGCCAGCAGCATGGACAGGCTCTTCTATGGCTACACCTTC
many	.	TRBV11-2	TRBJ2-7	CASSSVGQFGEQYF	TGTGCCAGCAGCTCAGTCGGACAGTTCGGAGAGCAGTACTTC
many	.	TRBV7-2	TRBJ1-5	CASSGGIERGNQPQHF	TGTGCCAGCAGCGGGGGGATAGAGCGGGGCAATCAGCCCCAGCATTTT
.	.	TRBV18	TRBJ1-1	CASSPVTNTEAFF	TGTGCCAGCTCACCAGTTACGAACACTGAAGCTTTCTTT
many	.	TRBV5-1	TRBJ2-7	CASSLANDEQYF	TGCGCCAGCAGCTTGGCCAACGACGAGCAGTACTTC
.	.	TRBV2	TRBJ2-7	CASTSEGDEQYF	TGTGCCAGTACGAGCGAGGGGGACGAGCAGTACTTC
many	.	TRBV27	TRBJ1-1	CASSYRQYTEAFF	TGTGCCAGCAGTTATCGACAGTACACTGAAGCTTTCTTT
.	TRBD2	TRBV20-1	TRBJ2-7	CSARGGGGELYEQYF	TGCAGTGCTAGAGGCGGCGGGGGGGAACTCTACGAGCAGTACTTC
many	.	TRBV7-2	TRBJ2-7	CASRAGVGEQYF	TGTGCCAGCAGGGCAGGGGTGGGCGAGCAGTACTTC
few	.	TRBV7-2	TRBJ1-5	CASSLRMDQPQHF	TGTGCCAGCAGCTTAAGAATGGATCAGCCCCAGCATTTT
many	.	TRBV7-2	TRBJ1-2	CASSQNDMAVGYTF	TGTGCCAGCAGCCAAAATGACATGGCAGTTGGCTACACCTTC
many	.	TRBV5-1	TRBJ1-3	CASSLGAQPGNTIYF	TGCGCCAGCAGCTTGGGAGCACAACCTGGAAACACCATATATTTT
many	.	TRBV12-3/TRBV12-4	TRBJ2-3	CASSPAGTAIKDTQYF	TGTGCCAGCAGCCCTGCCGGGACCGCGATTAAGGATACGCAGTATTTT
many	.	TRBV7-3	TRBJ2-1	CASSPRNSNEQFF	TGTGCCAGCAGCCCCCGCAACAGCAATGAGCAGTTCTTC
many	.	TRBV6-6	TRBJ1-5	CASTPRGQPQHF	TGTGCCAGCACTCCCCGCGGACAGCCCCAGCATTTT
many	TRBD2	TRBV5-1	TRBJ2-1	CASSSGTSGWDEQFF	TGCGCCAGCAGCTCCGGGACTAGCGGGTGGGATGAGCAGTTCTTC
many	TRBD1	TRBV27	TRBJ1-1	CASRRQGNTEAFF	TGTGCCAGCAGGAGACAGGGGAACACTGAAGCTTTCTTT
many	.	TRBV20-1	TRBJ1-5	CSAIPGPPSYSNQPQHF	TGCAGTGCTATTCCGGGTCCCCCAAGCTATAGCAATCAGCCCCAGCATTTT
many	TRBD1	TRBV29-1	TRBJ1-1	CSVVGQGISEAFF	TGCAGCGTGGTAGGACAGGGGATATCTGAAGCTTTCTTT
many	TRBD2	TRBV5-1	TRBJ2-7	CASSLESGRGSYEQYF	TGCGCCAGCAGCTTGGAAAGCGGGAGGGGCTCCTACGAGCAGTACTTC
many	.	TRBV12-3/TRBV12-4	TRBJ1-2	CASSLQGVVGYTF	TGTGCCAGCAGCCTCCAGGGAGTAGTGGGCTACACCTTC
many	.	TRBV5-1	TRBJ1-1	CASRVGNTEAFF	TGCGCCAGCAGGGTTGGAAACACTGAAGCTTTCTTT
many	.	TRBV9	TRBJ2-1	CASSVESGRYNEQFF	TGTGCCAGCAGCGTAGAAAGCGGACGATACAATGAGCAGTTCTTC
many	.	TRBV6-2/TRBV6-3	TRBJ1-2	CASSIAGRDGYTF	TGTGCCAGCAGTATAGCAGGGAGGGATGGCTACACCTTC
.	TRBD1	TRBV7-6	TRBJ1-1	CASSLAQTGGTEAFF	TGTGCCAGCAGCTTAGCGCAAACAGGGGGCACTGAAGCTTTCTTT
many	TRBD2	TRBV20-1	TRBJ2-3	CSASLAGEKFTDTQYF	TGCAGTGCTAGCCTAGCGGGGGAGAAATTCACAGATACGCAGTATTTT
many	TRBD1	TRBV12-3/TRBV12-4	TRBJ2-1	CASTAGQGAYNEQFF	TGTGCCAGCACTGCGGGACAGGGGGCCTACAATGAGCAGTTCTTC
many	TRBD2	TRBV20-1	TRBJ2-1	CSASRLAGSPPSYNEQFF	TGCAGTGCTAGTAGGCTAGCGGGGAGTCCTCCCTCCTACAATGAGCAGTTCTTC
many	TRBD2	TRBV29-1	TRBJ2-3	CGVRTSRGTDTQYF	TGCGGCGTAAGGACTAGCCGGGGCACAGATACGCAGTATTTT
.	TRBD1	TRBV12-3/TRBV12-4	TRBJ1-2	CATWTGAPVNYGYTF	TGTGCCACCTGGACAGGGGCGCCCGTTAACTATGGCTACACCTTC
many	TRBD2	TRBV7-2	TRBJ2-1	CASRGLAGGPPSYNEQFF	TGTGCCAGCAGGGGACTAGCGGGGGGCCCCCCCTCCTACAATGAGCAGTTCTTC
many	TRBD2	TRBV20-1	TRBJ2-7	CSAGTSGSYEQYF	TGCAGTGCTGGGACTAGCGGTTCCTACGAGCAGTACTTC
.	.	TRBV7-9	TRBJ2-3	CASIPLSWAPLRSTDTQYF	TGTGCCAGCATCCCCCTGAGTTGGGCCCCACTTCGGAGCACAGATACGCAGTATTTT
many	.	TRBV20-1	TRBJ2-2	CSARALGGANTGELFF	TGCAGTGCCCGCGCCCTTGGCGGCGCGAACACCGGGGAGCTGTTTTTT
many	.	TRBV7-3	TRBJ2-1	CASSLSGATYNEQFF	TGTGCCAGCAGCTTAAGCGGGGCTACCTACAATGAGCAGTTCTTC
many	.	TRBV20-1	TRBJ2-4	CSALAPPLAKNIQYF	TGCAGTGCTTTAGCCCCCCCCCTAGCCAAAAACATTCAGTACTTC
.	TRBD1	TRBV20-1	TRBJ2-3	CSAGYLLGGGTGATDTQYF	TGCAGTGCTGGCTACCTTCTTGGAGGGGGGACAGGGGCTACAGATACGCAGTATTTT
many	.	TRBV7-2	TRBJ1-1	CASSGGRDGRAEAFF	TGTGCCAGCAGTGGGGGAAGGGACGGGAGAGCTGAAGCTTTCTTT